Listed below are T cell receptor beta chains from one sample, sequenced in a study of OX40 agonist ivuxolimab in advanced cancers. The table came from immunoSEQ multiplex PCR; TCRdb's copy has only in-frame clones and leaves some out. The data contain 70,000 to 95,000 clones, around 94% of them singletons. The sample consisted of CD4+ or CD8+ T cells sorted from blood, taken in a trial of the OX40 agonist ivuxolimab. These receptors came from an adult with an advanced solid tumor such as melanoma, head and neck, liver or kidney cancer. Both conserved end residues are part of each CDR3. The D gene is left open where the match is weak. Size is omitted from some rows. Given values are once, few, many or a class for expanded clones.

clone_size	v_call	d_call	j_call	cdr3_aa	cdr3_nt
-	TRBV5-4	-	TRBJ1-2	CASSLPTGLDGYTF	TGTGCCAGCAGCCTACCTACAGGGCTCGATGGCTACACCTTC
-	TRBV18	-	TRBJ2-6	CASSPPGVRGANVLTF	TGTGCCAGCTCACCCCCCGGGGTGAGGGGGGCCAACGTCCTGACTTTC
-	TRBV2	TRBD1	TRBJ2-5	CASLNRQGRAETQYF	TGTGCCAGCCTCAACAGACAGGGACGGGCAGAGACCCAGTACTTC
-	TRBV6-5	-	TRBJ2-2	CASTQLTGTGELFF	TGTGCCAGCACCCAACTCACAGGGACCGGGGAGCTGTTTTTT
-	TRBV19	-	TRBJ2-3	CASSIPGTDFTDTQYF	TGTGCCAGTAGTATCCCTGGGACCGATTTCACAGATACGCAGTATTTT
-	TRBV7-9	-	TRBJ1-2	CASSMRQSNYGYTF	TGTGCCAGCAGCATGCGACAGTCTAACTATGGCTACACCTTC
-	TRBV6-5	-	TRBJ1-5	CASSYSRENQPQHF	TGTGCCAGCAGTTACTCGAGAGAGAATCAGCCCCAGCATTTT
-	TRBV10-3	-	TRBJ2-5	CATGPTQETQYF	TGTGCCACGGGACCGACCCAAGAGACCCAGTACTTC
-	TRBV9	TRBD1	TRBJ2-7	CASSPGDSRFYEQYF	TGTGCCAGCAGCCCAGGGGACAGCAGATTTTACGAGCAGTACTTC
-	TRBV5-1	TRBD1	TRBJ1-1	CASSPDWTGPKEAFF	TGCGCCAGCAGCCCGGACTGGACAGGACCGAAGGAGGCTTTCTTT
-	TRBV5-1	-	TRBJ1-3	CASSSRTDLHLSSGNTIYF	TGCGCCAGCAGTTCACGGACAGACTTGCACCTAAGCTCTGGAAACACCATATATTTT
-	TRBV9	-	TRBJ1-2	CASSVEAGVGLGYGYTF	TGTGCCAGCAGCGTAGAAGCAGGGGTCGGTTTAGGCTATGGCTACACCTTC
-	TRBV19	-	TRBJ2-2	CASSRGGELFF	TGTGCCAGTAGCCGGGGAGGGGAGCTGTTTTTT
-	TRBV6-1	-	TRBJ1-5	CASSEWGNQPQHF	TGTGCCAGCAGTGAATGGGGTAATCAGCCCCAGCATTTT
-	TRBV10-2	-	TRBJ1-1	CASSESELMDGMNTEAFF	TGCGCCAGCAGTGAGTCGGAACTAATGGACGGAATGAACACTGAAGCTTTCTTT
-	TRBV30	-	TRBJ2-5	CAWGPGSTLEAVETQYF	TGTGCCTGGGGCCCCGGGAGCACACTAGAGGCCGTAGAGACCCAGTACTTC
-	TRBV6-5	TRBD2	TRBJ2-7	CASLAGYEQYF	TGTGCCAGCTTAGCGGGGTACGAGCAGTACTTC
-	TRBV7-9	TRBD1	TRBJ1-2	CASTSAGQGDYGYTF	TGTGCCAGCACCTCAGCCGGACAGGGGGATTATGGCTACACCTTC
-	TRBV6-5	-	TRBJ2-7	CASSYSSRAYEQYF	TGTGCCAGCAGTTACTCTAGCAGGGCCTACGAGCAGTACTTC
-	TRBV20-1	-	TRBJ2-3	CSARWTDTQYF	TGCAGTGCTAGATGGACAGATACGCAGTATTTT
-	TRBV29-1	-	TRBJ1-1	CSVVAYEAFF	TGCAGCGTTGTCGCCTATGAAGCTTTCTTT
-	TRBV2	-	TRBJ2-7	CASSEGSLYEQYF	TGTGCCAGCAGTGAAGGGAGTCTCTACGAGCAGTACTTC
-	TRBV4-3	TRBD2	TRBJ2-1	CASSQDTGGRTYNEQFF	TGCGCCAGCAGCCAAGACACGGGGGGGAGGACCTACAATGAGCAGTTCTTC
-	TRBV6-1	-	TRBJ1-2	CASSSTARGGYGYTF	TGTGCCAGCAGTTCTACAGCAAGGGGAGGCTATGGCTACACCTTC
-	TRBV12-2	-	TRBJ2-7	CASRLGTPKRLYEQYF	TGTGCAAGTCGCTTAGGTACCCCAAAACGACTATACGAGCAGTACTTC
once	TRBV28	TRBD1	TRBJ2-3	CASSFGQESTDTQYF	TGTGCCAGCAGTTTTGGACAGGAAAGCACAGATACGCAGTATTTT
-	TRBV29-1	TRBD1	TRBJ1-2	CSVADDRGSYYGYTF	TGCAGCGTTGCTGACGACAGGGGGTCCTACTATGGCTACACCTTC
-	TRBV9	-	TRBJ2-3	CASSRGGGRTDTQYF	TGTGCCAGCAGCAGAGGGGGGGGCCGAACAGATACGCAGTATTTT
-	TRBV5-6	-	TRBJ1-2	CASSFGGGYTF	TGTGCCAGCAGCTTCGGGGGTGGCTACACCTTC